This T cell receptor (beta chain) was identified during a study of regulatory T cells in long-lasting Graves disease. Notes on the study in general: Reduced TCR diversity was observed in persistent Graves' patients versus newly diagnosed patients.

The sample's time point: newly diagnosed GD, antithyroid drugs for less than 3 months. After RNA was extracted from PBMCs, the TCR library was made from it. Arm-PCR of CDR3 regions and iRepertoire HTBI primers were the basis on which TCR beta libraries were built. TCRdb used MiXCR to reprocess the multiplex PCR reads, holding one entry per CDR3 protein. The sample consists of 550,000 to 600,000 distinct CDR3 sequences, around 16% of them appearing once. Germline CDR1 MDHEN, CDR2 SYDVKM. V was pared by 5 bases and J by 2 bases, with 16 bases between. There are 16 residues in the CDR3. Concerning this clonotype itself: Its antigen is unknown.

These same data were also listed under a study on T cells in Graves' hyperthyroidism and ophthalmopathy.

This receptor was taken from a man younger than 35 with Graves disease. The chain combines TRBV28 with TRBJ2-1; maybe TRBD2 (6 bases). Here the sequenced sample was peripheral blood mononuclear cells (PBMCs), taken at new diagnosis, from a patient treated with antithyroid drugs. In DNA, the CDR3 is TGTGCCAGCAGTGAATTGCGGGGTGATACCTACAATGAGCAGTTCTTC. Its protein is CASSELRGDTYNEQFF. Combining the CDR3 with reference TRBV28 and TRBJ2-1 gives the whole variable domain DVKVTQSSRYLVKRTGEKVFLECVQDMDHENMFWYRQDPGLGLRLIYFSYDVKMKEKGDIPEGYSVSREKKERFSLILESASTNQTSMYLCASSELRGDTYNEQFFGPGTRLTVL.